The 4 T cell receptor beta chains below were found in one sample sequenced in a study of technical replicates of blood from a handful of donors. The method was immunoSEQ multiplex PCR; TCRdb's version includes in-frame clones alone and lacks a portion of them. The sample holds roughly 82,000 clones, 96% seen once. Sequencing input: T cells isolated from PBMCs. The receptors shown here come from a human donor in good health.

The rearrangement links TRBV9 to TRBJ2-3; 7 bases fit TRBD2. The CDR3 is made up of 15 amino acids. Germline-derived CDR1 and CDR2 are SGDLS and YYNGEE. Trimming took 6 bases from V and 6 from J; bases not matched to a gene: 13. CDR3 in DNA: TGTGCCAGCAACGGACTAGATGGGCGTACGGATACGCAGTATTTT. Protein: CASNGLDGRTDTQYF.

CDR3 loop: CASSQGANTEAFF. Written as DNA, the CDR3 is TGTGCCAGTAGTCAGGGGGCAAACACTGAAGCTTTCTTT. The chain carries TRBV19 and TRBJ1-1; TRBD1 matches at 8 bases. The V gene end was trimmed by 5 bases and the J gene end by 2 bases; junction bases not matched to a gene: 1. Germline V gives CDR1 LNHDA, CDR2 SQIVND (reference sequence). The CDR3 covers 13 residues.

The gene calls are TRBV5-5 and TRBJ1-5; TRBD1 matches 8 bases. With 4 bases clipped from V and 5 bases from J, the junction kept 5 bases outside the gene matches. The length of the CDR3 is 14 residues. CDR1 is SGHKS, CDR2 YYEKEE, per germline (reference sequence). The CDR3 nucleotides read TGTGCCAGCAGCGTCGGACAGGGCGATCAGCCCCAGCATTTT. This gives the protein CASSVGQGDQPQHF.

This clone has just one count. This sequence joins TRBV19 and TRBJ2-3, with 9 bases matching TRBD2. The CDR3 is 15 amino acids. Unmatched junction bases numbered 3, after V lost 4 bases and J lost 1 base. Germline V gives CDR1 LNHDA, CDR2 SQIVND (reference sequence). DNA for the CDR3: TGTGCCAGTAGTACGAGGACTAGCGGCACAGATACGCAGTATTTT. Translation gives CASSTRTSGTDTQYF.